This T cell receptor (beta chain) was sequenced during a study of blood T cell repertoires in COVID-19. Study-level information: Acute and convalescent COVID-19 samples came from the United States, Italy and Spain. Nucleic acid was either cDNA or gDNA, and it came from T cells, B-cell-depleted T cells, or PBMCs.

In germline, CDR1 is SGHRS, CDR2 YFSETQ. V lost 0 bases, J lost 1 base, and 10 bases lay in between. The CDR3 totals 15 residues. Study processing details: By means of reference gene primer amplification, nucleated cell counts were estimated. The data were produced by immunoSEQ multiplex PCR, yet TCRdb's version contains in-frame clones alone and is incomplete. For V, J and clone size, that table is used; D and trimming come from the DNA. Among around 170,000 clones listed, around four fifths were seen once. V is TRBV5-1 and J is TRBJ1-1, with D uncertain. The clonotype was recovered from a woman between 40 and 50 years old with acute or convalescent COVID-19. Sequenced input: peripheral blood. CDR3 nucleotides: TGCGCCAGCAGCTTGGTTGGGCTGGCGAACACTGAAGCTTTCTTT. The encoded protein is CASSLVGLANTEAFF.